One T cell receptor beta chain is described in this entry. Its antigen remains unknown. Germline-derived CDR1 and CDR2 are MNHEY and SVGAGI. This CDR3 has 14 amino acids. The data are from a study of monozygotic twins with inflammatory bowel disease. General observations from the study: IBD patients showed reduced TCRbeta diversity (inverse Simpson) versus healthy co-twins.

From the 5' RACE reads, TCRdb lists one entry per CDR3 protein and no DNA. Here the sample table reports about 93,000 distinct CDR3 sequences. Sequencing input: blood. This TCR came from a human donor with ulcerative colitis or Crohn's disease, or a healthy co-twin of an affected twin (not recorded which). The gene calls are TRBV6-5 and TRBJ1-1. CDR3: CASSYGVTDTEAFF.